The clone carrying this T cell receptor beta chain appeared once. The target antigen is unknown. Study processing details: ImmunoSEQ only sent back junction sequences with no quality scores, so filtering was done differently. Generated by immunoSEQ multiplex PCR, the TCRdb table keeps only in-frame clones and is missing some. That table furnishes V, J and clone size, whereas the DNA furnished D and trimming. The profile covers some 500,000 clones, with approximately 95% appearing a single time and around 0.067% taken by the ten largest. This sample stems from a study of shared clonotypes between healthy human individuals. Background on the study: With ages of 18 to 49, the donors were two women and a few men. Three CD4 naive, three CD4 memory, two CD8 naive and one CD8 memory plate were used per donor.

General study points: Blood was the sole source, and tissue repertoires probably differ.

V dropped 5 bases and J dropped 8 bases, with 15 bases sitting between them. The CDR3 totals 14 residues. The germline V gene has CDR1 MNHNY and CDR2 SVGAGI (reference sequence). This chain uses TRBV6-6 with TRBJ1-4; a weak D match, TRBD1 (5 bases). This TCR came from a woman aged 25 to 39 in good health. The sample consisted of naive CD4+ T cells sorted from blood. The sample's subset: CD45RA+ positively selected. CDR3 DNA: TGTGCCAGCAGTGTTCAGGGTTCTAGGGAAAAACTGTTTTTT. It encodes CASSVQGSREKLFF.